This T cell receptor beta chain was profiled in a study of identical twins. V gave up 0 bases and J gave up 1 base, with 15 bases separating them. The germline V gene encodes CDR1 LNHNV and CDR2 YYDKDF (reference sequence). There are 17 residues in the CDR3. TCRdb independently ran MiXCR on the 5' RACE reads; one entry per CDR3 protein. The sample carries around 370,000 distinct CDR3 sequences, approximately 8.8% recorded once. The chain employs TRBV15 and TRBJ2-5; tentatively, D is TRBD1 (6 bases). The source of this sequence is a woman between 45 and 65 years old in good health. What was sequenced was naive T cells sorted from blood. The CDR3, as DNA: TGTGCCACCAGCAGAGATCCCACAGGGTCGGTCCAAGAGACCCAGTACTTC. Translation: CATSRDPTGSVQETQYF.